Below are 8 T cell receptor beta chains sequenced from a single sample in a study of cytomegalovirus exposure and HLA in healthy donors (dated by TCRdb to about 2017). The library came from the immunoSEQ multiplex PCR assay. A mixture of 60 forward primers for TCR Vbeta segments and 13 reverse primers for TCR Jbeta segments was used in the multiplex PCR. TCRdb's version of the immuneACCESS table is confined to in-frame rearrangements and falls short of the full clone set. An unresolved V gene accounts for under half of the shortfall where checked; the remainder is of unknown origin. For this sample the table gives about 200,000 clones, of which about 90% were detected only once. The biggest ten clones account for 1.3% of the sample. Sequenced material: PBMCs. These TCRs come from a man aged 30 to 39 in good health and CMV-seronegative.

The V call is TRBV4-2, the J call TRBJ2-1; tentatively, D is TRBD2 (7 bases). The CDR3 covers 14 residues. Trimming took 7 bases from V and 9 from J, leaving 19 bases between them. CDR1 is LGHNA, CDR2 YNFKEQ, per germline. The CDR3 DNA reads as TGTGCCAGCACTCAACACTTTAGGGGGGGTGAGCAGTTCTTC. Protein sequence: CASTQHFRGGEQFF.

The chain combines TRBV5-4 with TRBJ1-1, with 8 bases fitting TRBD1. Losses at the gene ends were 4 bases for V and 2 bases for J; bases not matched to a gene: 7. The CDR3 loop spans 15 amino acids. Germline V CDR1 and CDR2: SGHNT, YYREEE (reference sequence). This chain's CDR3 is CASSRRTGTNTEAFF. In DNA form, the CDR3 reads TGTGCCAGCAGCCGGAGGACAGGGACTAACACTGAAGCTTTCTTT.

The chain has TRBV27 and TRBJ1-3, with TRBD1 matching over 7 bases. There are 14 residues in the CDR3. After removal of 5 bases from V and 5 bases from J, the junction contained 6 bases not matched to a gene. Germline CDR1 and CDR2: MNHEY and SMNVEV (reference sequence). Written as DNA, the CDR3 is TGTGCCAGCAGTCCCCGGACAGGAAGAAACACCATATATTTT. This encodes CASSPRTGRNTIYF.

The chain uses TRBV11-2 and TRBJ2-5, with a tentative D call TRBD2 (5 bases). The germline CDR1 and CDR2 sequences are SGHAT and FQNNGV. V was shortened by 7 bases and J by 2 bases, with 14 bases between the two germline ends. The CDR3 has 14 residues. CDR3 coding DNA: TGTGCCAGCATGCGGAGCAGCGGACAAGAGACCCAGTACTTC. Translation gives CASMRSSGQETQYF.

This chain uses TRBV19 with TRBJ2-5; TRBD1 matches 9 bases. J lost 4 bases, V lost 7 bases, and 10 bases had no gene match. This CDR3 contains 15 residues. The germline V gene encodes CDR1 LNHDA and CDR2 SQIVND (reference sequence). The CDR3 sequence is CASTEGDRGGETQYF. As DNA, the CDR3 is TGTGCCAGTACAGAAGGTGACAGGGGGGGAGAGACCCAGTACTTC.

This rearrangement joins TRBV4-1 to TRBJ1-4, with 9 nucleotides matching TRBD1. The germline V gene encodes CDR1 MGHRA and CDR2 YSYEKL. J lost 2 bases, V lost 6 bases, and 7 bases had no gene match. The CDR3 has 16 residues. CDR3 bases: TGCGCCAGCAGGCAACAGGGGGCGCAGACTAATGAAAAACTGTTTTTT. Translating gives CASRQQGAQTNEKLFF.

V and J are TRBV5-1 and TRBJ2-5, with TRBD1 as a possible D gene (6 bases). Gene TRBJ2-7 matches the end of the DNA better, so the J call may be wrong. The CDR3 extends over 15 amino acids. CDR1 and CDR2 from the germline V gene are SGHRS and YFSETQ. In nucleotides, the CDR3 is TGCGCCAGCAGCTTGGTGCCAGGGGCCTCCTACGAGCAGTACTTC. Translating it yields CASSLVPGASYEQYF.

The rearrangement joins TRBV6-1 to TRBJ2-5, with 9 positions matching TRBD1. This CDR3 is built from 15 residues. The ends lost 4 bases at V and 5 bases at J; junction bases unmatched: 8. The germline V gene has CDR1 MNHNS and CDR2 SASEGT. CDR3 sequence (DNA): TGTGCCAGCAGTGGGAACAGGGGGCGGGGGGAGACCCAGTACTTC. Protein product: CASSGNRGRGETQYF.